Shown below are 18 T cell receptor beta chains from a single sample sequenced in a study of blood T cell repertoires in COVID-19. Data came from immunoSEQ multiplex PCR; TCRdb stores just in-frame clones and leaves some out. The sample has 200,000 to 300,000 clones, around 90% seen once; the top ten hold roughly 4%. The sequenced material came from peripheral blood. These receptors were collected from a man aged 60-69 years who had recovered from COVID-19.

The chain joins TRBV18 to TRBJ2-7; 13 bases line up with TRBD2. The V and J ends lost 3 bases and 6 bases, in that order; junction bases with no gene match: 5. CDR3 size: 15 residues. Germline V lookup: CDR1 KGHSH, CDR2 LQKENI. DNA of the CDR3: TGTGCCAGCTCACCCTCACTAGCGGGGGGGTCCGAGCAGTACTTC. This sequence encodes CASSPSLAGGSEQYF.

This chain's CDR3 is CASSLMGLVADTQYF. CDR3 DNA: TGCGCCAGCAGCCTGATGGGACTAGTGGCAGATACGCAGTATTTT. The chain is built from TRBV5-1 and TRBJ2-3, with 8 positions matching TRBD2. The germline V gene has CDR1 SGHRS and CDR2 YFSETQ. CDR3 length equals 15 residues. Unmatched junction bases numbered 8, after V lost 4 bases and J lost 4 bases.

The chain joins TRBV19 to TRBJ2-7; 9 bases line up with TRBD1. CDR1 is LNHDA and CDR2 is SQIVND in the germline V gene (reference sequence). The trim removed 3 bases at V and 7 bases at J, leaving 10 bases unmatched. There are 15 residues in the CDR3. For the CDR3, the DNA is TGTGCCAGTAGTATCCCGGGACAGGGAGCTAGTGAGCAGTACTTC. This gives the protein CASSIPGQGASEQYF. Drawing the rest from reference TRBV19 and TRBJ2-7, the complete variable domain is DGGITQSPKYLFRKEGQNVTLSCEQNLNHDAMYWYRQDPGQGLRLIYYSQIVNDFQKGDIAEGYSVSREKKESFPLTVTSAQKNPTAFYLCASSIPGQGASEQYFGPGTRLTVT.

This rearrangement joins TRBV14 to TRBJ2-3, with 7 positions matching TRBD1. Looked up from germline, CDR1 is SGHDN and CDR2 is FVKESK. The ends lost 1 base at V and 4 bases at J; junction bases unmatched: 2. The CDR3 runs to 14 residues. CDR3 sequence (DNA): TGTGCCAGCAGCCAAGGAGGGGGCGCAGATACGCAGTATTTT. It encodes CASSQGGGADTQYF.

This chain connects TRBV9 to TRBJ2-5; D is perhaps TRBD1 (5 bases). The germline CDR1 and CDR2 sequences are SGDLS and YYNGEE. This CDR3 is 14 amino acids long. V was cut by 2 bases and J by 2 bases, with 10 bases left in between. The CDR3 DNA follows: TGTGCCAGCAGCGTCGGACAACGACAAGAGACCCAGTACTTC. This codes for CASSVGQRQETQYF.

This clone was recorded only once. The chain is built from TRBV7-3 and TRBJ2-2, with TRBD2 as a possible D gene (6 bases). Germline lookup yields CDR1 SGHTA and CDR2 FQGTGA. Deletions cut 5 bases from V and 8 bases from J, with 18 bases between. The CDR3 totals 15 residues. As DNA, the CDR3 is TGTGCCAGCAGCCCGACTCCCTTTGGGACTGGGGAGCTGTTTTTT. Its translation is CASSPTPFGTGELFF.

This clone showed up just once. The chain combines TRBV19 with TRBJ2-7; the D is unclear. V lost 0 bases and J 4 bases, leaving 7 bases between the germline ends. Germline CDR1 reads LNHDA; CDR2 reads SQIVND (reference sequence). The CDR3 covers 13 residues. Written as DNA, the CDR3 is TGTGCCAGTAGTATAGATTGGGCATACGAGCAGTACTTC. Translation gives CASSIDWAYEQYF.

The CDR3 here is CASSGQVDYGYTF. The DNA of the CDR3 is TGTGCCAGCAGCGGACAGGTTGATTATGGCTACACCTTC. The chain recombines TRBV7-9 with TRBJ1-2, with 7 bases matching TRBD1. The CDR3 loop spans 13 amino acids. After removal of 5 bases from V and 5 bases from J, the junction contained 5 bases not matched to a gene. In germline, CDR1 is SEHNR, CDR2 FQNEAQ (reference sequence).

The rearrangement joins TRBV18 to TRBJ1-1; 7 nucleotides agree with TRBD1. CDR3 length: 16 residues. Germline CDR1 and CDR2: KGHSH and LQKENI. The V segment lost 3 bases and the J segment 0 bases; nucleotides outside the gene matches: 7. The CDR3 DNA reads TGTGCCAGCTCACCTGGGACAGCAAGAATGAACACTGAAGCTTTCTTT. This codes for CASSPGTARMNTEAFF.

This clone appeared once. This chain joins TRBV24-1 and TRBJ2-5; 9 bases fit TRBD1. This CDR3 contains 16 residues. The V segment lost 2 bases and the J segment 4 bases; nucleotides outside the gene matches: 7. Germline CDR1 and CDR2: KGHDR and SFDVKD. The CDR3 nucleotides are TGTGCCACCAGTGATTCCGGGACAGGGAGGAGAGAGACCCAGTACTTC. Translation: CATSDSGTGRRETQYF.

CDR3 DNA sequence: TGTGCCAGCAGCCCTTTGGGGCCCGGTGTTTCTAATGAAAAACTGTTTTTT. As protein: CASSPLGPGVSNEKLFF. The rearrangement uses TRBV7-6 and TRBJ1-4, with TRBD1 as a possible D gene (5 bases). V was clipped by 5 bases and J by 3 bases, with 19 bases between them. The CDR3 extends over 17 amino acids. In germline, CDR1 is SGHVS, CDR2 FNYEAQ.

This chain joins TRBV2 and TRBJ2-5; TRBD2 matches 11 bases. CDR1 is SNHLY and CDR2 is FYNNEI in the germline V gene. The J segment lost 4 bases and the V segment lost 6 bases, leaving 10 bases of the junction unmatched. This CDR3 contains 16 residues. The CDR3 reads CASSLIAGGLGETQYF. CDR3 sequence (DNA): TGTGCCAGCAGCCTAATAGCGGGGGGGCTTGGAGAGACCCAGTACTTC.

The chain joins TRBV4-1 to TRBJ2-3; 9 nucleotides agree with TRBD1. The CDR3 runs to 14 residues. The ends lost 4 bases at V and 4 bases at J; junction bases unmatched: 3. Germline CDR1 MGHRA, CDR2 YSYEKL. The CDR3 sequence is CASSLGQGPDTQYF. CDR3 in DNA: TGCGCCAGCAGCCTGGGACAGGGTCCAGATACGCAGTATTTT.

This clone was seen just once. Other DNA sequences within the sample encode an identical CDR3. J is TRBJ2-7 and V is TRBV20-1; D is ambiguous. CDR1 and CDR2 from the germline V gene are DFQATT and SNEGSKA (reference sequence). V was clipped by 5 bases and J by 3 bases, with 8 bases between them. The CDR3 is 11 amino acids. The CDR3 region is CSAPSGYEQYF. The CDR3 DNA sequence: TGCAGTGCTCCTTCCGGCTACGAGCAGTACTTC.

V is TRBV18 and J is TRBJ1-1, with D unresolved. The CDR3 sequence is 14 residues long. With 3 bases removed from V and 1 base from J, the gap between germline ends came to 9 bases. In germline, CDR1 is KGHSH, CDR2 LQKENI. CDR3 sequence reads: CASSPIARNTEAFF. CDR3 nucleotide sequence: TGTGCCAGCTCACCTATAGCTAGGAACACTGAAGCTTTCTTT. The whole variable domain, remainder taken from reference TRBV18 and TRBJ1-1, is NAGVMQNPRHLVRRRGQEARLRCSPMKGHSHVYWYRQLPEEGLKFMVYLQKENIIDESGMPKERFSAEFPKEGPSILRIQQVVRGDSAAYFCASSPIARNTEAFFGQGTRLTVV.

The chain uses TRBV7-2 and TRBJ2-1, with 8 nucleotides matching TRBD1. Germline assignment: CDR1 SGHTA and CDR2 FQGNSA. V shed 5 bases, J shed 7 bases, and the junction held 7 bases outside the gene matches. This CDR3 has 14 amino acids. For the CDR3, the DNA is TGTGCCAGCAGCACGGGCAGGGGGCGTAATGAGCAGTTCTTC. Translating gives CASSTGRGRNEQFF.

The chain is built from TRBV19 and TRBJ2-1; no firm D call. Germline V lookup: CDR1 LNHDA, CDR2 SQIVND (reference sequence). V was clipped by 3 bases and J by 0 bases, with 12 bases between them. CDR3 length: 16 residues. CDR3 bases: TGTGCCAGTAGTATCCTCCCTAGAAGCTCCTACAATGAGCAGTTCTTC. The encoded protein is CASSILPRSSYNEQFF.

The CDR3 DNA sequence: TGTGCCAGCAGCTTGGTAGCGGACATCACTGAAGCTTTCTTT. This sequence encodes CASSLVADITEAFF. The J gene is TRBJ1-1, the V gene TRBV5-8; perhaps TRBD1 as D (5 bases). This CDR3 has 14 residues. V dropped 0 bases and J dropped 4 bases, with 10 bases sitting between them. Germline lookup yields CDR1 SGHTS and CDR2 YDEGEE.